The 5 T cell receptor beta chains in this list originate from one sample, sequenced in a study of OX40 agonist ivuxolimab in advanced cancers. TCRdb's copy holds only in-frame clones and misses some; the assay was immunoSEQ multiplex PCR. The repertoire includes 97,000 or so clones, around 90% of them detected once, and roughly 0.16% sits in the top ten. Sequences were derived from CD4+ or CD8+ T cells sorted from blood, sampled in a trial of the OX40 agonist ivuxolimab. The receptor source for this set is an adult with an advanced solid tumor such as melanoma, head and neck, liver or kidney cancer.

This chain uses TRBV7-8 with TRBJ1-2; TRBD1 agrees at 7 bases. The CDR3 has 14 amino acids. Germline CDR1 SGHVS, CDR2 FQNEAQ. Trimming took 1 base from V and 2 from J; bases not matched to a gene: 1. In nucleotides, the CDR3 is TGTGCCAGCAGCTTAGGGGACAGAAACTATGGCTACACCTTC. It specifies CASSLGDRNYGYTF.

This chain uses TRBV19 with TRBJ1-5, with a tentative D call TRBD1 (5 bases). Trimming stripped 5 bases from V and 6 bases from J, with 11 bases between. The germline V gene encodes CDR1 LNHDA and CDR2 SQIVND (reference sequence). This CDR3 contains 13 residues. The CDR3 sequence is CASSSAGGQPQHF. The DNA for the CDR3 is TGTGCCAGTAGTTCGGCGGGGGGTCAGCCCCAGCATTTT.

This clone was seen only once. In DNA form, the CDR3 reads TGTGCCAGCAGCCTTGACAGGGTGTCTGAAGCTTTCTTT. The encoded protein is CASSLDRVSEAFF. The V gene is TRBV14, the J gene TRBJ1-1; 7 bases agree with TRBD1. CDR3 size: 13 residues. V was clipped by 4 bases and J by 6 bases; unmatched bases: 5. The V gene's germline CDR1 is SGHDN and CDR2 FVKESK.

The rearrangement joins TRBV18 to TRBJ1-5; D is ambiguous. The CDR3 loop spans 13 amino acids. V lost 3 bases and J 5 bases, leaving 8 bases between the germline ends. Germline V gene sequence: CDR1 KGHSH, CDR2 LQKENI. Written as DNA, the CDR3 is TGTGCCAGCTCACCGGTGGCGGATCAGCCCCAGCATTTT. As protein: CASSPVADQPQHF.

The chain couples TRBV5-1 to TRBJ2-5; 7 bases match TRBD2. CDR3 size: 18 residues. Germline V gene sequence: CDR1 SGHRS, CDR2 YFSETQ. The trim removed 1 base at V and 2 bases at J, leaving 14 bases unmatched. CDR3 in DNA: TGCGCCAGCAGCTTGAATCCCAGCTGGGGAGGGCAACAAGAGACCCAGTACTTC. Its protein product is CASSLNPSWGGQQETQYF.